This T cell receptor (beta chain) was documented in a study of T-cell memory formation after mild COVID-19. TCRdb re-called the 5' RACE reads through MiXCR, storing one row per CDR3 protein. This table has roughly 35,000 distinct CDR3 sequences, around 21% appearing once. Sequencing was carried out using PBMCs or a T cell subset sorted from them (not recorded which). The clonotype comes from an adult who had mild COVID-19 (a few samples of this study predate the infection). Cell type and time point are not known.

This CDR3 reads CASSLLVGGTEAFF. The CDR3 nucleotides are TGTGCCAGCAGCTTACTAGTGGGGGGCACTGAAGCTTTCTTT. This chain links TRBV7-6 with TRBJ1-1; tentatively, D is TRBD1 (5 bases). The V end lost 2 bases, the J end lost 4 bases, and 11 bases lay between the germline ends. CDR3 length: 14 residues. The V gene's germline CDR1 is SGHVS and CDR2 FNYEAQ.